The 6 T cell receptor beta chains below were found in one sample sequenced in a study of blood T cell repertoires in COVID-19. The repertoire was sequenced with immunoSEQ multiplex PCR; TCRdb's copy has only in-frame clones and lacks some. Found here are fewer than 350,000 clones, approximately 87% of them singletons; the top ten hold about 12%. Material for sequencing was peripheral blood. These receptors were obtained from a woman aged 25 to 39 with COVID-19, enrolled during active disease.

The chain has TRBV28 and TRBJ2-7, with 8 bases identical to TRBD2. After removal of 8 bases from V and 7 bases from J, the junction contained 19 bases not matched to a gene. Germline V gives CDR1 MDHEN, CDR2 SYDVKM. CDR3 length: 16 residues. This chain's CDR3 is CASELAFHSGGGEQYF. CDR3 bases: TGTGCCAGCGAGCTAGCTTTTCACAGCGGGGGCGGTGAGCAGTACTTC.

This rearrangement joins TRBV7-2 to TRBJ2-2, with 13 bases that match TRBD2. The CDR3 contains 17 residues. CDR1 SGHTA and CDR2 FQGNSA come from the germline V gene. The V gene end was trimmed by 1 base and the J gene end by 4 bases; junction bases not matched to a gene: 3. CDR3 in DNA: TGTGCCAGCAGCTTAGGGGGGACTAGCGGGGCCACCGGGGAGCTGTTTTTT. The encoded protein is CASSLGGTSGATGELFF.

This chain uses TRBV6-5 with TRBJ2-1; 9 bases are shared with TRBD2. CDR3 size: 14 residues. The trim removed 2 bases at V and 7 bases at J, leaving 3 bases unmatched. Germline V lookup: CDR1 MNHEY, CDR2 SVGAGI. The CDR3: CASSYAGGPNEQFF. The CDR3 coding sequence is TGTGCCAGCAGTTACGCGGGGGGGCCTAATGAGCAGTTCTTC.

Note on this clone: A much larger clonotype is one base distant, so this may be a read error. The chain uses TRBV28 and TRBJ1-2, with TRBD1 matching over 9 bases. Germline values: CDR1 MDHEN, CDR2 SYDVKM. After removal of 6 bases from V and 4 bases from J, the junction contained 0 bases not matched to a gene. This CDR3 has 12 residues. Here the CDR3 DNA reads TGTGCCAGCAGGGACAGGGGCTATGGCTACACCTTC. It specifies CASRDRGYGYTF.

The chain carries TRBV30 and TRBJ1-2; TRBD1 matches at 10 bases. CDR3 size: 15 residues. The junction had 7 bases not matched to a gene; V was cut back by 2 bases and J by 4 bases. The germline V gene encodes CDR1 GTSNPN and CDR2 SVGIG (reference sequence). CDR3 nucleotide sequence: TGTGCCTGGAGTCCGGGACAGGGGACCGGCTATGGCTACACCTTC. Its protein product is CAWSPGQGTGYGYTF.

The V and J genes are TRBV7-8 and TRBJ1-5; a weak D match, TRBD1 (5 bases). V was clipped by 5 bases and J by 1 base, with 12 bases between them. The CDR3 runs to 15 residues. Germline CDR1 and CDR2: SGHVS and FQNEAQ. The CDR3 spells CASSEPRTSNQPQHF. CDR3 coding DNA: TGTGCCAGCAGCGAACCTCGGACAAGCAATCAGCCCCAGCATTTT.